This T cell receptor beta chain was identified in a study of blood T cell repertoires in COVID-19 (dated by TCRdb to 2019 to 2021). About the investigation overall: Samples covering the acute and convalescent phases of COVID-19 were provided by collaborators in the United States, Italy and Spain. Where HLA class I and class II types were available, the types were taken from metadata supplied by the sample provider, not from assay-based typing. The prospective study material was composed of cDNA or gDNA derived from T cells, B-cell-depleted T cells, or PBMCs. Nearly every sample came with metadata listing a de-identified subject ID, COVID-19 status, age in years and sex. The dataset comprised deeply sampled blood TCRbeta repertoires from subjects exposed to, actively infected with, or recovered from COVID-19. A freely available public database, intended as a resource for researchers studying the immune response to SARS-CoV-2, is where the repertoires were released. The samples were drawn from the first 160 participants of the ongoing ImmuneRACE study and from some 1,300 subjects provided by 6 global collaborators.

Comment on this clone: What this receptor recognizes is not known. No qualities accompany the bases; no much larger clone lies one base away.

There are 16 amino acids in the CDR3, from cysteine to phenylalanine inclusive. Left in the record is the CDR3 DNA by itself, 48 bases read in frame from the first base. Based on the germline V gene (reference sequence), the CDR1 and CDR2 sequences are LGHDT and YNNKEL. For this chain, trimming is 0 bases at the V end and 1 base at the J end, and the number of junction bases without a gene match is 4. Broader findings and caveats from the paper: How much clinical and demographic metadata was included differed by source and by participant, and the metadata was provided uncurated.

The immunoSEQ Assay, a bias-controlled multiplex PCR, was used to amplify TCRbeta CDR3 regions from genomic DNA. The authors processed their data as follows. The number of nucleated cells in each sample was estimated from the amplification of reference gene primers within the assay. Sequence reads were collapsed and filtered to measure the absolute abundance of every unique TCRbeta CDR3 rearrangement. For each sample, productive Simpson clonality was calculated as the square root of Simpson's diversity index across productive rearrangements. The immuneACCESS repertoire file appears here via TCRdb, limited to in-frame rearrangements. These files lack a portion of the clones; in checked studies, under half of the deficit traces to unresolved V genes, and the cause of the others is not known. From that table come the V and J calls and clone size; the DNA was used to work out D and trimming. The sample yields about 330,000 clones; approximately 87% were counted once. The biggest ten clones account for about 5% of the sample.

Participants in the prospective study were aged 18 to 89 years, lived in 24 United States geographic areas, and enrolled through a virtual design. To assign participants to cohorts, the prospective study relied on clinical history that participants themselves reported in a screening survey and a study questionnaire. Recovered participants in ImmuneRACE Cohort 3 were defined as having two consecutive negative NP/OP PCR tests, clearance from a healthcare professional, or resolution of symptoms. In the prospective study, whole blood, serum and a nasopharyngeal or oropharyngeal swab were collected from each participant by mobile phlebotomists. Over an approximately 2-month period, participants in the prospective study had the option of providing additional blood draws and questionnaires. Before DNA extraction, prospective study blood samples were shipped either frozen or at room temperature.

The receptor was isolated from a woman under 40 who had recovered from COVID-19. This chain is built from TRBV3-1 (or the pseudogene TRBV3-2) and TRBJ2-5; 8 bases in the junction line up with TRBD2. The sequenced material came from PBMCs or T cells enriched from blood (not recorded which). Here is the DNA: TGTGCCAGCAGCCAAGAGCCGGGGGGGGGCCAAGAGACCCAGTACTTC. It encodes CASSQEPGGGQETQYF.